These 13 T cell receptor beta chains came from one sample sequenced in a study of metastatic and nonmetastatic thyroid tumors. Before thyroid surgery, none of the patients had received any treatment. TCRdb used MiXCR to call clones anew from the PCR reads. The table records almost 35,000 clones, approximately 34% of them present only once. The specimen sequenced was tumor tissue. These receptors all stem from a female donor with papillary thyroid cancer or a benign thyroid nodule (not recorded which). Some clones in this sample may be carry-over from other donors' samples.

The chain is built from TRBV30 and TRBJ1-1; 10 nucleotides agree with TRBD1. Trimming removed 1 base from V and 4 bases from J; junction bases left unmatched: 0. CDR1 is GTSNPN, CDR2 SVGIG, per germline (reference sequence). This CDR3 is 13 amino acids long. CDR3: CAWSGDRGTEAFF. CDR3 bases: TGTGCCTGGAGTGGGGACAGGGGCACTGAAGCTTTCTTT.

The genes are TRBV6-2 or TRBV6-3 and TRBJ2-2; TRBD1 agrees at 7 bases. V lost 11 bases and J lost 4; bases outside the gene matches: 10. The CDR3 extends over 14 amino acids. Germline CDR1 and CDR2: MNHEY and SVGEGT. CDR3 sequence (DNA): TGTGCCGCCAAGAGATCAGGGGGCACCGGGGAGCTGTTTTTT. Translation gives CAAKRSGGTGELFF.

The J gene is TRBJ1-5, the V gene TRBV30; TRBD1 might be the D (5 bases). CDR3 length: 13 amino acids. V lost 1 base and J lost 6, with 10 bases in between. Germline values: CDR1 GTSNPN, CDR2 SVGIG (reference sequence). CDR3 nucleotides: TGTGCCTGGAGTGGACAGAGGGGTCAGCCCCAGCATTTT. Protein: CAWSGQRGQPQHF.

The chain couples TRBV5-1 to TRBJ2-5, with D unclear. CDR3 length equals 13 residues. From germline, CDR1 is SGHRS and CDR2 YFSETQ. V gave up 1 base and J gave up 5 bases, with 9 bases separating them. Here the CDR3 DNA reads TGCGCCAGCAGCTTGAGTATCTCGGAGACCCAGTACTTC. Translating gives CASSLSISETQYF. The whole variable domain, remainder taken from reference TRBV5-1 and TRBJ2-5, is KAGVTQTPRYLIKTRGQQVTLSCSPISGHRSVSWYQQTPGQGLQFLFEYFSETQRNKGNFPGRFSGRQFSNSRSEMNVSTLELGDSALYLCASSLSISETQYFGPGTRLLVL.

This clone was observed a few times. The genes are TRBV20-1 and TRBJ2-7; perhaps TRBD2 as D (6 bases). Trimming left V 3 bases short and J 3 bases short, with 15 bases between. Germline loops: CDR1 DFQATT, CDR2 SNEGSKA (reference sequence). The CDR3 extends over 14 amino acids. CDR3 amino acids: CSARPIGGDYEQYF. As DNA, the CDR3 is TGCAGTGCTAGGCCGATAGGCGGGGACTACGAGCAGTACTTC.

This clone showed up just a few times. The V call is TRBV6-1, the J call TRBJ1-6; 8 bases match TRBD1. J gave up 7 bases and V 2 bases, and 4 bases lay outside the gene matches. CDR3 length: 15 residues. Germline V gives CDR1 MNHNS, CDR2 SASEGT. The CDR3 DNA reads TGTGCCAGCAGTGAAATCCAGGGGGCGAATTCACCCCTCCACTTT. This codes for CASSEIQGANSPLHF.

This CDR3 is CASSTAGGDNQPQHF. In nucleotides, the CDR3 is TGTGCCAGTAGTACAGCTGGGGGGGACAATCAGCCCCAGCATTTT. This chain joins TRBV19 and TRBJ1-5; TRBD1 is a possible D gene (5 bases). CDR1 LNHDA and CDR2 SQIVND come from the germline V gene (reference sequence). The CDR3 has 15 residues. V was pared by 4 bases and J by 3 bases, with 13 bases between. Drawing the rest from reference TRBV19 and TRBJ1-5, the complete variable domain is DGGITQSPKYLFRKEGQNVTLSCEQNLNHDAMYWYRQDPGQGLRLIYYSQIVNDFQKGDIAEGYSVSREKKESFPLTVTSAQKNPTAFYLCASSTAGGDNQPQHFGDGTRLSIL.

The CDR3 loop is CASSFTSSGDNEQFF. DNA for the CDR3: TGTGCCAGCAGTTTTACTAGCTCGGGAGACAATGAGCAGTTCTTC. The rearrangement uses TRBV27 and TRBJ2-1; maybe TRBD2 (6 bases). V lost 3 bases and J lost 5, with 14 bases in between. The CDR3 totals 15 residues. CDR1 and CDR2 from the germline V gene are MNHEY and SMNVEV (reference sequence).

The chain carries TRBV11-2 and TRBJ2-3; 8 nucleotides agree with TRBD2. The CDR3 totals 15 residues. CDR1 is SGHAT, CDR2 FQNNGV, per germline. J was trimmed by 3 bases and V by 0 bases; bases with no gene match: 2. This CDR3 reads CASSLDGGGTDTQYF. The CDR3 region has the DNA TGTGCCAGCAGCTTAGACGGGGGGGGAACAGATACGCAGTATTTT.

This CDR3 reads CAWSVGGYNYGYTF. The CDR3 DNA reads as TGTGCCTGGAGTGTCGGGGGGTATAACTATGGCTACACCTTC. The chain employs TRBV30 and TRBJ1-2; a weak D match, TRBD1 (5 bases). V was shortened by 0 bases and J by 1 base, with 9 bases between the two germline ends. The CDR3 extends over 14 amino acids. Germline V gene lookup returns CDR1 GTSNPN and CDR2 SVGIG (reference sequence).

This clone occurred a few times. The CDR3 sequence is CASSMGANQPQHF. DNA of the CDR3: TGTGCCAGTAGTATGGGGGCGAATCAGCCCCAGCATTTT. This sequence joins TRBV19 and TRBJ1-5; the D gene is possibly TRBD1 (6 bases). Looked up from germline, CDR1 is LNHDA and CDR2 is SQIVND (reference sequence). CDR3 length: 13 residues. With 3 bases removed from V and 4 bases from J, the gap between germline ends came to 7 bases.

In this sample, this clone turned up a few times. CDR3 protein: CASSLPPGKGRWSNQPQHF. The CDR3 nucleotides are TGTGCCAGCAGTTTACCCCCCGGAAAAGGAAGGTGGAGCAATCAGCCCCAGCATTTT. V gene TRBV28 combines with J gene TRBJ1-5; D gene ambiguous. CDR3 length equals 19 residues. V dropped 2 bases and J dropped 1 base, with 21 bases sitting between them. Germline-derived CDR1 and CDR2 are MDHEN and SYDVKM.

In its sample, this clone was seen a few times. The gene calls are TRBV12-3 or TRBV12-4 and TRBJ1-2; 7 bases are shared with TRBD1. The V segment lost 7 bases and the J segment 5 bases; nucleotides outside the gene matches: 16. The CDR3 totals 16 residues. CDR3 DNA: TGTGCCAGCACTCTAGGGGGCGACCCACGAATTTATGGCTACACCTTC. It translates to CASTLGGDPRIYGYTF.